These 22 T cell receptor beta chains were all obtained from the same sample, sequenced in a study of cytomegalovirus exposure and HLA in healthy donors. The PCR had 60 Vbeta and 13 Jbeta primers. The protocol was immunoSEQ multiplex PCR, while the TCRdb copy is restricted to in-frame clones and leaves out a portion. The sample contains around 180,000 clones, 77% of which appear only once. The sequenced sample was PBMCs. These receptors originate from a woman between 25 and 40 years old in good health and CMV-seropositive.

V and J are TRBV25-1 and TRBJ1-5, with 9 bases that match TRBD1. The CDR3 contains 13 residues. V shed 8 bases and J 2 bases; nucleotides not matched to a gene: 1. Germline V lookup: CDR1 MGHDK, CDR2 SYGVNS. In DNA, the CDR3 is TGTGCCAGCCGGGACAGGGGCAATCAGCCCCAGCATTTT. Translation gives CASRDRGNQPQHF. The full variable domain, its missing parts supplied by reference TRBV25-1 and TRBJ1-5, is EADIYQTPRYLVIGTGKKITLECSQTMGHDKMYWYQQDPGMELHLIHYSYGVNSTEKGDLSSESTVSRIRTEHFPLTLESARPSHTSQYLCASRDRGNQPQHFGDGTRLSIL.

The chain combines TRBV7-9 with TRBJ2-7, with TRBD2 identical over 10 bases. The ends lost 5 bases at V and 10 bases at J; junction bases unmatched: 8. Germline loops: CDR1 SEHNR, CDR2 FQNEAQ (reference sequence). The CDR3 is 13 amino acids. The CDR3 is CASSVGTSVYQYF. CDR3 in DNA: TGTGCCAGCAGCGTCGGGACTAGCGTGTATCAGTACTTC.

The CDR3, as DNA: TGTGCCAGCAGCTTGCAGGCGGGCCAGCCCCAGCATTTT. Protein: CASSLQAGQPQHF. V is TRBV5-6 and J is TRBJ1-5, with D hard to call. This CDR3 is built from 13 residues. Germline CDR1 SGHDT, CDR2 YYEEEE. Trimming cost V 1 base and J 7 bases, with 9 bases left between them.

The chain joins TRBV5-4 to TRBJ2-3, with 10 positions matching TRBD2. Germline CDR1 reads SGHNT; CDR2 reads YYREEE (reference sequence). Unmatched junction bases numbered 10, after V lost 2 bases and J lost 1 base. The CDR3 is 18 residues long. CDR3 DNA: TGTGCCAGCAGCTTTGGGCTAGCGGGAGCTTCGGGCACAGATACGCAGTATTTT. Translating gives CASSFGLAGASGTDTQYF.

This rearrangement joins TRBV28 to TRBJ2-7, with 7 positions matching TRBD2. Per germline, CDR1 MDHEN and CDR2 SYDVKM. V dropped 8 bases and J dropped 2; count of bases not matched to a gene: 9. The CDR3 is 14 residues long. The CDR3 loop is CASSWASGTYEQYF. For the CDR3, the DNA is TGTGCCAGCTCCTGGGCTAGCGGTACCTACGAGCAGTACTTC. Looking up the rest from reference TRBV28 and TRBJ2-7 gives the full variable domain: DVKVTQSSRYLVKRTGEKVFLECVQDMDHENMFWYRQDPGLGLRLIYFSYDVKMKEKGDIPEGYSVSREKKERFSLILESASTNQTSMYLCASSWASGTYEQYFGPGTRLTVT.

The chain combines TRBV4-3 with TRBJ2-3; possibly TRBD2 for D (5 bases). The CDR3 is 15 amino acids. The germline gives CDR1 LGHNA, CDR2 YSLEER. Trimming removed 0 bases at V and 8 bases at J, with 15 bases between. The chain's CDR3 is CASSQERQIGVTQYF. The CDR3 region has the DNA TGCGCCAGCAGCCAAGAGAGGCAGATCGGGGTTACGCAGTATTTT.

This chain connects TRBV11-2 to TRBJ2-5, with 10 bases that match TRBD2. Per the germline V gene, CDR1 is SGHAT and CDR2 is FQNNGV. The CDR3 runs to 15 residues. V lost 4 bases to trimming and J lost 4 bases; unmatched junction nucleotides: 6. CDR3: CASSSRPSGRETQYF. DNA for the CDR3: TGTGCCAGCAGCTCAAGACCTAGCGGGAGAGAGACCCAGTACTTC.

This chain uses TRBV9 with TRBJ2-5; no definite D call. The CDR3 loop spans 13 amino acids. Germline lookup yields CDR1 SGDLS and CDR2 YYNGEE. The V and J ends lost 4 bases and 5 bases respectively, with 12 bases between them. CDR3 sequence: CASSSFLRETQYF. For the CDR3, the DNA is TGTGCCAGCAGCAGTTTTCTACGGGAGACCCAGTACTTC.

This sequence joins TRBV4-3 and TRBJ2-2, with TRBD2 identical over 14 bases. V lost 2 bases to trimming and J lost 7 bases; unmatched junction nucleotides: 9. From germline, CDR1 is LGHNA and CDR2 YSLEER. The CDR3 totals 18 residues. CDR3 loop: CASSQPSTGLAGVGELFF. DNA of the CDR3: TGCGCCAGCAGCCAACCCTCAACGGGACTAGCGGGAGTCGGGGAGCTGTTTTTT.

The rearrangement joins TRBV2 to TRBJ2-3; 8 bases agree with TRBD2. CDR3 length: 16 residues. The V and J ends lost 7 bases and 9 bases, in that order; junction bases with no gene match: 18. The germline V gene encodes CDR1 SNHLY and CDR2 FYNNEI. CDR3 loop: CASKSTGTRVLGTQYF. CDR3 DNA sequence: TGTGCCAGCAAGAGTACCGGGACTAGGGTGTTGGGGACGCAGTATTTT.

Here the CDR3 DNA reads TGTGCCAGCAGTCAGGGGGCGCGAGGCTACACCTTC. This sequence encodes CASSQGARGYTF. The chain is built from TRBV6-5 and TRBJ1-2; 8 nucleotides align to TRBD1. This CDR3 spans 12 amino acids. Germline CDR1 is MNHEY and CDR2 is SVGAGI. Trimming took 5 bases from V and 8 from J; bases not matched to a gene: 4.

This chain connects TRBV10-3 to TRBJ2-1, with TRBD2 matching 7 bases. The CDR3 extends over 16 amino acids. V shed 6 bases and J 8 bases; nucleotides not matched to a gene: 16. Germline CDR1 ENHRY, CDR2 SYGVKD. CDR3 sequence: CAIRSADGGSFDEQFF. DNA of the CDR3: TGTGCCATCAGATCCGCGGACGGCGGGAGCTTCGATGAGCAGTTCTTC.

J is TRBJ1-5 and V is TRBV4-2; TRBD1 might be the D (6 bases). Looked up from germline, CDR1 is LGHNA and CDR2 is YNFKEQ. V lost 4 bases and J 4 bases, leaving 11 bases between the germline ends. CDR3 length: 14 amino acids. The CDR3 DNA reads TGTGCCAGCAGCCCCGGTAGGGGGAATCAGCCCCAGCATTTT. This translates into CASSPGRGNQPQHF.

J is TRBJ2-7 and V is TRBV6-5; weak D call: TRBD2 (6 bases). From germline, CDR1 is MNHEY and CDR2 SVGAGI. The CDR3 runs 15 residues. V was clipped by 0 bases and J by 2 bases, with 11 bases between them. CDR3 loop: CASSYSGDSTYEQYF. The CDR3 region has the DNA TGTGCCAGCAGTTACTCCGGGGACTCTACCTACGAGCAGTACTTC.

The chain is built from TRBV6-4 and TRBJ2-6; the D is unclear. V was clipped by 0 bases and J by 2 bases, with 14 bases between them. The CDR3 is made up of 18 amino acids. Germline lookup yields CDR1 MRHNA and CDR2 SNTAGT. CDR3 nucleotides: TGTGCCAGCAGTGACTCAGCTAGGCTGCTCCCTGGGGCCAACGTCCTGACTTTC. Amino acids: CASSDSARLLPGANVLTF.

This clone was seen only once. The chain's CDR3 is CASSSPQETQYF. The CDR3 DNA reads TGTGCCAGCAGTTCTCCCCAAGAGACCCAGTACTTC. This rearrangement joins TRBV27 to TRBJ2-5; D is undetermined. V shed 4 bases and J shed 1 base, with 4 bases lying between them. Germline CDR1 and CDR2: MNHEY and SMNVEV (reference sequence). The CDR3 sequence is 12 residues long.

The V gene is TRBV4-3, the J gene TRBJ2-1, with D maybe TRBD2 (6 bases). V was pared by 0 bases and J by 7 bases, with 16 bases between. Germline CDR1 is LGHNA and CDR2 is YSLEER. This CDR3 contains 16 residues. For the CDR3, the DNA is TGCGCCAGCAGCCAAGACGGGACTGGGTATGGGAATGAGCAGTTCTTC. This encodes CASSQDGTGYGNEQFF.

This chain connects TRBV6-1 to TRBJ2-1, with TRBD2 identical over 9 bases. The CDR3 is made up of 15 amino acids. The germline gives CDR1 MNHNS, CDR2 SASEGT. V lost 2 bases, J lost 4 bases, and 3 bases stayed unmatched. CDR3 bases: TGTGCCAGCAGTGAACTAAGCGGGGGGTACAATGAGCAGTTCTTC. Its protein is CASSELSGGYNEQFF.

The rearrangement joins TRBV2 to TRBJ1-1, with 12 bases fitting TRBD1. Unmatched junction bases numbered 7, after V lost 9 bases and J lost 5 bases. This CDR3 is 14 amino acids long. Germline V gives CDR1 SNHLY, CDR2 FYNNEI. The CDR3 DNA is TGTGCCAGTGGCCGGGACAGGGGGCTGACTGAAGCTTTCTTT. Its protein is CASGRDRGLTEAFF.

This clone was detected a few times. The chain links TRBV28 to TRBJ2-5; D is possibly TRBD2 (5 bases). The CDR3 is 14 residues long. V dropped 10 bases and J dropped 1 base, with 16 bases sitting between them. Germline V gene sequence: CDR1 MDHEN, CDR2 SYDVKM. CDR3 sequence reads: CANEEKRIQETQYF. CDR3 bases: TGTGCCAACGAAGAAAAGCGGATCCAAGAGACCCAGTACTTC.

This clone came up a few times. V gene TRBV7-8 combines with J gene TRBJ1-2, with D maybe TRBD1 (6 bases). The V gene lost 3 bases and the J gene lost 7 bases, with 12 bases spanning the gap. The CDR3 consists of 13 residues. The germline CDR1 and CDR2 sequences are SGHVS and FQNEAQ. The CDR3 DNA is TGTGCCAGCAGCTTCGCAGGGGTACGTGGCTACACCTTC. This encodes CASSFAGVRGYTF.

The chain combines TRBV4-2 with TRBJ1-1; the D is unclear. Germline V lookup: CDR1 LGHNA, CDR2 YNFKEQ. This CDR3 contains 16 residues. V lost 4 bases to trimming and J lost 5 bases, with 20 bases between them. The CDR3 region is CASSPSYRNEGTEAFF. The DNA of the CDR3 is TGTGCCAGCAGCCCAAGCTACAGAAACGAAGGAACTGAAGCTTTCTTT.